The 8 T cell receptor beta chains below were found in one sample sequenced in a study of vaccination and CD4 T cells after COVID-19 (dated 2022 in TCRdb). Taken with the paper, the label for treatment or condition translates to: approximately 11-day PBMC culture with coronavirus spike peptide pools or control peptides (ViraFEST assay). CD4+ T cells from unexposed donors were collected before the COVID-19 pandemic (2011-2018). These receptors are not linked to any known antigen. Receptor libraries were prepared by PCR. The sequencer was an Illumina iSeq 100. DNA from cultured CD4+ T cells was subjected to TCR sequencing with the Oncomine TCR Beta short-read assay at the Johns Hopkins FTIC core. The QIAamp micro DNA kit was used to extract genomic DNA from the cultured CD4+ T cells. The raw public reads went through TCRdb reprocessing: fastp at Q25, MiXCR clone calling, in-frame beta chains kept. Rows merge per CDR3 protein into single entries with the most common DNA and genes. The sample has over 9,000 distinct CDR3 sequences on record, 30% to 35% of them singletons. Jointly, the top ten make up approximately 20% of the sample.

The sequencing input was CD4+ T cells from blood, cultured in vitro. These receptors were collected from a human donor in good health.

The chain links TRBV6-5 to TRBJ1-1; D not certain. V lost 3 bases, J lost 12 bases, and 17 bases lay in between. The CDR3 spans 13 residues. Per germline, CDR1 MNHEY and CDR2 SVGAGI. CDR3 sequence: CASSYLQSRGTFF. The CDR3 DNA reads as TGTGCCAGCAGTTATCTGCAGTCCCGGGGAACTTTCTTT.

This chain joins TRBV19 and TRBJ2-7; 10 bases line up with TRBD2. Germline lookup yields CDR1 LNHDA and CDR2 SQIVND (reference sequence). Germline trimming cut 5 bases from V and 5 bases from J; bases unmatched to any gene: 6. The CDR3 consists of 14 residues. Written as DNA, the CDR3 is TGTGCCAGTAGTTTTGCTAGCGGGAGAGACGAGCAGTACTTC. It yields the protein CASSFASGRDEQYF.

This clonotype was observed a handful of times. V usage is TRBV27 and J usage is TRBJ2-7; D is possibly TRBD2 (5 bases). The CDR3 contains 15 residues. V shed 4 bases and J shed 5 bases, with 18 bases lying between them. Germline V lookup: CDR1 MNHEY, CDR2 SMNVEV (reference sequence). DNA of the CDR3: TGTGCCAGCAGTTCCACCCTCCGTGCGGGCCACGAGCAGTACTTC. It yields the protein CASSSTLRAGHEQYF.

The chain is built from TRBV20-1 and TRBJ2-5; 12 bases are shared with TRBD2. Germline V gene sequence: CDR1 DFQATT, CDR2 SNEGSKA (reference sequence). This CDR3 has 14 amino acids. The CDR3 loop reads CSAGLAGSGETQYF. In DNA form, the CDR3 reads TGCAGCGCCGGACTAGCGGGAAGCGGAGAGACCCAGTACTTC.

The J gene is TRBJ2-5, the V gene TRBV7-6; D possibly matches TRBD1 or TRBD2 (7 bases each). The CDR3 sequence is 14 residues long. From germline, CDR1 is SGHVS and CDR2 FNYEAQ. V shed 3 bases and J shed 9 bases, with 17 bases lying between them. The CDR3 DNA follows: TGTGCCAGCAGCTTGTTTAGCGCAGGGGGGGCCCAGTACTTC. This sequence encodes CASSLFSAGGAQYF.

The chain couples TRBV12-3 or TRBV12-4 to TRBJ1-2, with D possibly being TRBD1 (6 bases). The CDR3 runs 16 residues. Trimming took 5 bases from V and 3 from J, leaving 19 bases between them. This chain's CDR3 is CASSPLTQGADYGYTF. The CDR3 DNA is TGTGCCAGCAGTCCGCTCACACAGGGTGCAGACTATGGCTACACCTTC.

This clonotype was seen a handful of times. V is TRBV20-1 and J is TRBJ1-1, with TRBD1 matching 8 bases. V lost 6 bases and J lost 9; bases outside the gene matches: 6. The CDR3 is 11 residues long. Germline-derived CDR1 and CDR2 are DFQATT and SNEGSKA (reference sequence). As DNA, the CDR3 is TGCAGTGCGTCCGGGACAGGAAAAGCTTTCTTT. Its translation is CSASGTGKAFF.

The V call is TRBV9, the J call TRBJ2-7; 12 bases line up with TRBD2. Germline V gene sequence: CDR1 SGDLS, CDR2 YYNGEE. This CDR3 region has 15 residues. The junction had 2 bases not matched to a gene; V was cut back by 0 bases and J by 4 bases. The CDR3 DNA reads TGTGCCAGCAGCGTAGGGACTAGCGGGATTTACGAGCAGTACTTC. Its protein product is CASSVGTSGIYEQYF. Complete variable domain (other parts from reference TRBV9 and TRBJ2-7): DSGVTQTPKHLITATGQRVTLRCSPRSGDLSVYWYQQSLDQGLQFLIQYYNGEERAKGNILERFSAQQFPDLHSELNLSSLELGDSALYFCASSVGTSGIYEQYFGPGTRLTVT.